The 13 T cell receptor beta chains given below trace back to one sample, sequenced in a study of shared clonotypes between healthy human individuals. TCRdb's copy holds only in-frame clones and misses some; the assay was immunoSEQ multiplex PCR. Here the sample spans hundreds of thousands of clones, around 78% being singletons. The sequenced sample was PBMCs. These receptors were taken from a woman in her thirties or forties in good health. Some clones in this sample may be carry-over from other donors' samples.

Comments on this clone: A read error may produce the germline difference seen at one junction end. The chain recombines TRBV6-6 with TRBJ2-2, with 7 nucleotides matching TRBD2. The V gene's germline CDR1 is MNHNY and CDR2 SVGAGI (reference sequence). CDR3 length equals 16 residues. The CDR3 DNA reads as TGTGCCAGCAGTGACTCTAGCGGAGCGAACACCGGGGAGCTGTTTTTT. This translates into CASSDSSGANTGELFF.

The J gene is TRBJ2-1, the V gene TRBV12-2; the table gives TRBD1 as D, unverified against the DNA. TRBV12-2 is a documented pseudogene. The CDR3 spans 16 residues. The CDR3 protein is CASRLVRWGLNNEQFF. CDR3 DNA sequence: TGTGCAAGTCGCTTAGTTAGGTGGGGCCTGAACAATGAGCAGTTCTTC.

The chain is built from TRBV29-1 and TRBJ2-7; D not resolved. Germline V gene sequence: CDR1 SQVTM, CDR2 ANQGSEA. The germline V and J ends were trimmed by 5 bases and 1 base, with 9 bases remaining between them. The CDR3 runs 12 residues. In nucleotides, the CDR3 is TGCAGCGTTATAGTTAGGTCCTACGAGCAGTACTTC. It specifies CSVIVRSYEQYF.

In regard to this clone: One end of the junction varies from germline; a read error may be responsible. The CDR3 here is CASSYSRQGGTEAFF. The CDR3 nucleotides read TGTGCCAGCAGTTACTCGCGACAGGGGGGGACTGAAGCTTTCTTC. This chain joins TRBV6-5 and TRBJ1-1; 9 positions match TRBD1. The germline V gene encodes CDR1 MNHEY and CDR2 SVGAGI. The CDR3 loop spans 15 amino acids.

As regards this clone: This is likely an artifact of a read error, given a far larger clone one base away. This chain links TRBV7-3 with TRBJ2-1, with 7 bases lining up with TRBD2. The CDR3 runs 12 residues. Germline CDR1 is SGHTA and CDR2 is FQGTGA. The CDR3 reads CASSLGGRAMVF. The CDR3 DNA is TGTGCCAGCAGCTTAGGTGGGAGGGCCATGGTCTTC.

V is TRBV7-9 and J is TRBJ2-7, with D perhaps being TRBD1 or TRBD2 (5 bases each). V was trimmed by 5 bases and J by 3 bases, leaving 20 bases between them. Germline V gene lookup returns CDR1 SEHNR and CDR2 FQNEAQ (reference sequence). The CDR3 loop spans 16 amino acids. CDR3 amino acids: CASSPARGVGGYEQYF. In DNA form, the CDR3 reads TGTGCCAGCAGCCCGGCTAGGGGAGTTGGGGGCTACGAGCAGTACTTC.

J is TRBJ2-3 and V is TRBV5-4; 11 bases fit TRBD2. This CDR3 is built from 17 residues. After removal of 5 bases from V and 2 bases from J, the junction contained 10 bases not matched to a gene. From germline, CDR1 is SGHNT and CDR2 YYREEE (reference sequence). The CDR3: CASRPGGLAGLTDTQYF. The DNA of the CDR3 is TGTGCCAGCAGGCCCGGCGGACTAGCGGGCCTCACAGATACGCAGTATTTT.

CDR3 residues: CAISPGQGNYGYTF. CDR3 coding DNA: TGTGCCATCAGTCCAGGACAGGGCAACTATGGCTACACCTTC. This chain joins TRBV10-3 and TRBJ1-2, with TRBD1 matching 8 bases. J was trimmed by 2 bases and V by 5 bases; bases with no gene match: 4. This CDR3 comprises 14 residues. Looked up from germline, CDR1 is ENHRY and CDR2 is SYGVKD.

The chain couples TRBV18 to TRBJ1-5; weak D call: TRBD1 (6 bases). This CDR3 comprises 15 residues. The V end lost 2 bases, the J end lost 4 bases, and 12 bases lay between the germline ends. The germline V gene has CDR1 KGHSH and CDR2 LQKENI. CDR3 in DNA: TGTGCCAGCTCACCAGGGGGCGCGTATAATCAGCCCCAGCATTTT. The encoded protein is CASSPGGAYNQPQHF.

This clone was seen ten or more times. The chain employs TRBV28 and TRBJ2-7; TRBD2 matches 7 bases. The junction had 9 bases not matched to a gene; V was cut back by 9 bases and J by 4 bases. This CDR3 spans 13 amino acids. Germline CDR1 reads MDHEN; CDR2 reads SYDVKM. The DNA for the CDR3 is TGTGCCAGTAGGAGCGGGGACCCTTACGAGCAGTACTTC. Protein sequence: CASRSGDPYEQYF.

This chain connects TRBV5-1 to TRBJ1-2, with TRBD1 matching 8 bases. Germline V gene data show CDR1 as SGHRS and CDR2 as YFSETQ. V dropped 4 bases and J dropped 5; count of bases not matched to a gene: 10. The CDR3 has 15 amino acids. CDR3 residues: CASSPGQANSYGYTF. The CDR3 coding sequence is TGCGCCAGCAGCCCGGGACAGGCAAACTCGTATGGCTACACCTTC.

The chain joins TRBV18 to TRBJ2-5; 8 bases are shared with TRBD1. The closer fit of TRBJ2-7 to the DNA end suggests the J call may be wrong. This CDR3 is built from 15 residues. The germline CDR1 and CDR2 sequences are KGHSH and LQKENI. CDR3 in amino acids: CASSPRSQGGSEQYF. The CDR3 nucleotides are TGTGCCAGCTCACCGAGGTCACAGGGGGGCTCCGAGCAGTACTTC.

With regard to this clone: A much more abundant neighbour one base away suggests this may be a read error. This same CDR3 is encoded by further DNA sequences in the sample. The chain couples TRBV2 to TRBJ2-5; 8 nucleotides line up with TRBD2. J gave up 5 bases and V 5 bases, and 7 bases lay outside the gene matches. CDR1 and CDR2 (germline): SNHLY, FYNNEI. The CDR3 runs 14 residues. In DNA, the CDR3 is TGTGCCAGCAGTAGGCAGCGGGAGCGCGAGACCCAGTACTTC. Protein: CASSRQRERETQYF.